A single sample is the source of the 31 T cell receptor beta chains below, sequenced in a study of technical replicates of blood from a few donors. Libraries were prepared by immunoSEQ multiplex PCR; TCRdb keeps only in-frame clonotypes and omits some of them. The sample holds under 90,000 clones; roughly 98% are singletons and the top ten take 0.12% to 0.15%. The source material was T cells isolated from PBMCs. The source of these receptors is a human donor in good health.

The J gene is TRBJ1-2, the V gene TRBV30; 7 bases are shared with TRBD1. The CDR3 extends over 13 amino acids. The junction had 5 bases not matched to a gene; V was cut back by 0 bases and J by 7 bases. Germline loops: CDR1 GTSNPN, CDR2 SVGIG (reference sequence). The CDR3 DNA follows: TGTGCCTGGAGTGTACAACAGGGGTCTGGCTACACCTTC. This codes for CAWSVQQGSGYTF.

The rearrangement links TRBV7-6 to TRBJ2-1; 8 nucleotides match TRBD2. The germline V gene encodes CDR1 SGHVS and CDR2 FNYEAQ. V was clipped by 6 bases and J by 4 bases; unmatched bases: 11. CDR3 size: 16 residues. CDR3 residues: CASSPTGTRMYNEQFF. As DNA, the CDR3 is TGTGCCAGCAGTCCTACCGGGACTAGAATGTACAATGAGCAGTTCTTC.

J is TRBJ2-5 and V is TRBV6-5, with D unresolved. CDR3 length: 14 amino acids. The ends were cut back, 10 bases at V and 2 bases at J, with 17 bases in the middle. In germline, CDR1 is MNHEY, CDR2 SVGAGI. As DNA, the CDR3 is TGTGCCACCGCTTTTCAGGCTCCTCAAGAGACCCAGTACTTC. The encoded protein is CATAFQAPQETQYF.

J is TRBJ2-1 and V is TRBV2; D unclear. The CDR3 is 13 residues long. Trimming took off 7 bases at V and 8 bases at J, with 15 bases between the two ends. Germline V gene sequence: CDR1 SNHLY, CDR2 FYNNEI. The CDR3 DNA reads TGTGCCAGCAACCGGGTACGCCGCGATGAGCAGTTCTTC. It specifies CASNRVRRDEQFF.

This CDR3 reads CASSEFTRRDTEAFF. CDR3 nucleotides: TGCGCCAGCAGTGAGTTTACCCGGAGGGACACTGAAGCTTTCTTT. This sequence joins TRBV10-2 and TRBJ1-1; no reliable D call. Germline assignment: CDR1 WSHSY and CDR2 SAAADI. Trimming cost V 1 base and J 3 bases, with 12 bases left between them. CDR3 size: 15 residues.

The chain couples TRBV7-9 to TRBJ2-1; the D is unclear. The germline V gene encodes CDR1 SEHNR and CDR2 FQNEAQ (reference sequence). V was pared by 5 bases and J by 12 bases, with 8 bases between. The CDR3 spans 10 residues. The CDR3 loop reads CASSPSWQFF. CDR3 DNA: TGTGCCAGCAGCCCATCATGGCAGTTCTTC.

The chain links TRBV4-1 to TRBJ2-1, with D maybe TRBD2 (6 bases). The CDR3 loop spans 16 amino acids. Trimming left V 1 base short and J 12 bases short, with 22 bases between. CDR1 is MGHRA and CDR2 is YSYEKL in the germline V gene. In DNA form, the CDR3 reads TGCGCCAGCAGCCAAGGACTCCGGGGGAACCGAAGGGGGCAGTTCTTC. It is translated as CASSQGLRGNRRGQFF.

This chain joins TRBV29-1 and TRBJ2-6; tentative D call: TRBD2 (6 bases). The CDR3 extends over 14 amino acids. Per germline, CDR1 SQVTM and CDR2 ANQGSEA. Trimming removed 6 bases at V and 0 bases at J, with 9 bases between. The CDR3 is CSVAGGSGANVLTF. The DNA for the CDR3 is TGCAGCGTCGCCGGGGGCTCTGGGGCCAACGTCCTGACTTTC.

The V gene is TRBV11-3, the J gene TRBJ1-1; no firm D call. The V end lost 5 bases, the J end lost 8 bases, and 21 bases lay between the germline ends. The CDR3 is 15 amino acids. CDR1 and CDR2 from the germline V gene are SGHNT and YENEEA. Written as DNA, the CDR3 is TGTGCCAGCAGCACCTCGGTCAATGTTCCGAGGGAAGCTTTCTTT. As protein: CASSTSVNVPREAFF.

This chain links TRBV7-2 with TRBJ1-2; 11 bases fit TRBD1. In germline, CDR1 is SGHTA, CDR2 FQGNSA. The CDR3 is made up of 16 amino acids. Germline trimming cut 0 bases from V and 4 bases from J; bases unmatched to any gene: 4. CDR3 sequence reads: CASSLAGTGGIYGYTF. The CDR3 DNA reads TGTGCCAGCAGCTTAGCCGGGACAGGGGGTATCTATGGCTACACCTTC.

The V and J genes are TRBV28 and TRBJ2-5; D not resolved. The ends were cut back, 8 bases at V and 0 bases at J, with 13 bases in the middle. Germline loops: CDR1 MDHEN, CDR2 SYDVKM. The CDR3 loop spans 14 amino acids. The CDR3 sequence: CASGKRPYQETQYF. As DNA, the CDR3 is TGTGCCAGCGGAAAGAGGCCCTACCAAGAGACCCAGTACTTC.

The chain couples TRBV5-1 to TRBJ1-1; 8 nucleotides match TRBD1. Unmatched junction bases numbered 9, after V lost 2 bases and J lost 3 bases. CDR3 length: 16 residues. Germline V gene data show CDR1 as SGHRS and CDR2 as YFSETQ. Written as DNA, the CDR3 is TGCGCCAGCAGCTTTGGGACAGGAGGGTTTGACACTGAAGCTTTCTTT. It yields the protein CASSFGTGGFDTEAFF.

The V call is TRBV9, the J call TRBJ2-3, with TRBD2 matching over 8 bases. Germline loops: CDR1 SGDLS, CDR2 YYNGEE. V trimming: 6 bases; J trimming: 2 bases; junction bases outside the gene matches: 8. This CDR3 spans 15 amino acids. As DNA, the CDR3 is TGTGCCAGCACCGGAAGCGGGGGCGTCACAGATACGCAGTATTTT. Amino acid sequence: CASTGSGGVTDTQYF. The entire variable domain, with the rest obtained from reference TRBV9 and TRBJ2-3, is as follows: DSGVTQTPKHLITATGQRVTLRCSPRSGDLSVYWYQQSLDQGLQFLIQYYNGEERAKGNILERFSAQQFPDLHSELNLSSLELGDSALYFCASTGSGGVTDTQYFGPGTRLTVL.

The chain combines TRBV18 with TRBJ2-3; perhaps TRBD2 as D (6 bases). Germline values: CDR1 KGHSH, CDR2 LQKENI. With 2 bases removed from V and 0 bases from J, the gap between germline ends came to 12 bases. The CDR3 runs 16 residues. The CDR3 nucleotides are TGTGCCAGCTCACCAGGGACTGCCGCTAGCACAGATACGCAGTATTTT. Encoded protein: CASSPGTAASTDTQYF.

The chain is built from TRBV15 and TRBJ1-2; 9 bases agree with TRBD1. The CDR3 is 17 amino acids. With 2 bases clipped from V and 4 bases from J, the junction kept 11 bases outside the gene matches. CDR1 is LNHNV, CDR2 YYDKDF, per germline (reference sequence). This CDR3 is CATSRIPGQGLGYGYTF. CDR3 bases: TGTGCCACCAGCAGAATACCGGGACAGGGTTTGGGCTATGGCTACACCTTC.

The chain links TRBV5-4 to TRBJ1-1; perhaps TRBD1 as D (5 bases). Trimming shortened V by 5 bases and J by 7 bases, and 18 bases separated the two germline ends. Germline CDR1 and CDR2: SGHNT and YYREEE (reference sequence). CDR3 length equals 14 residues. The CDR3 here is CASRDWGFRDEAFF. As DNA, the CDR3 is TGTGCCAGCAGGGATTGGGGTTTCAGGGATGAAGCTTTCTTT.

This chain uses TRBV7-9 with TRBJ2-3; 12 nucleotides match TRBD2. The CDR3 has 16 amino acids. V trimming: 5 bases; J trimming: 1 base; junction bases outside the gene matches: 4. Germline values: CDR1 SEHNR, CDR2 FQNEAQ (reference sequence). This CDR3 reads CASSPRLAGGTDTQYF. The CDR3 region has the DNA TGTGCCAGCAGCCCTAGACTAGCGGGGGGCACAGATACGCAGTATTTT.

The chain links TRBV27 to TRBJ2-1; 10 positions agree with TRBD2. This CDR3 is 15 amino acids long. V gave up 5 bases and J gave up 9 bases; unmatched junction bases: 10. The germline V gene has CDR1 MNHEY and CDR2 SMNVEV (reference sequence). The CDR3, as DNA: TGTGCCAGCAGTCCCGGGACTAGCGCCATGAGTGAGCAGTTCTTC. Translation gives CASSPGTSAMSEQFF.

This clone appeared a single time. The CDR3 loop is CASSLGTAGRETQYF. The CDR3 region has the DNA TGTGCCAGCAGCTTAGGGACAGCAGGCCGAGAGACCCAGTACTTC. The V gene is TRBV7-3, the J gene TRBJ2-5, with 7 bases aligning to TRBD1. With 2 bases clipped from V and 4 bases from J, the junction kept 7 bases outside the gene matches. This CDR3 contains 15 residues. Germline V gene lookup returns CDR1 SGHTA and CDR2 FQGTGA.

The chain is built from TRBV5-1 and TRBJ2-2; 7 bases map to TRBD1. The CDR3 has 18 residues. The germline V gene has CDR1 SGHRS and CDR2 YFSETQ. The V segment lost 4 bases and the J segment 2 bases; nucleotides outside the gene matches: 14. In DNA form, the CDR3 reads TGCGCCAGCAGCATTTTTGGCCCGGGACAGAGCAACACCGGGGAGCTGTTTTTT. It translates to CASSIFGPGQSNTGELFF.

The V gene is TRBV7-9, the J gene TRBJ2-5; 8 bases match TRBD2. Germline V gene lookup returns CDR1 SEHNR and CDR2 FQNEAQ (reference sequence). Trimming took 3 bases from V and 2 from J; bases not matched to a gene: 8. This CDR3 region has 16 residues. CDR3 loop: CASSFGAGGAQETQYF. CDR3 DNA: TGTGCCAGCAGCTTCGGTGCCGGGGGGGCTCAAGAGACCCAGTACTTC.

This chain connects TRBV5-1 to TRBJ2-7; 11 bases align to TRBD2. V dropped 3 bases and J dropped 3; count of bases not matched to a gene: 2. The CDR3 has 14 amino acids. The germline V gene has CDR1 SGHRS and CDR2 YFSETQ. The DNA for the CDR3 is TGCGCCAGCAGCTCCCTAGCGGGAGGCTACGAGCAGTACTTC. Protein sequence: CASSSLAGGYEQYF.

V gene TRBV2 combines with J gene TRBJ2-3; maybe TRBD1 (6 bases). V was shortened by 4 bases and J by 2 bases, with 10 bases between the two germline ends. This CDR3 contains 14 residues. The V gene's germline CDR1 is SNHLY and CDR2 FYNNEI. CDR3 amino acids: CASSGWGPTDTQYF. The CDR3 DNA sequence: TGTGCCAGCAGTGGTTGGGGGCCCACAGATACGCAGTATTTT. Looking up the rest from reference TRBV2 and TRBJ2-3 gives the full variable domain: EPEVTQTPSHQVTQMGQEVILRCVPISNHLYFYWYRQILGQKVEFLVSFYNNEISEKSEIFDDQFSVERPDGSNFTLKIRSTKLEDSAMYFCASSGWGPTDTQYFGPGTRLTVL.

CDR3 coding DNA: TGTGCCAGCAGTGCCAGGGTGCGGGACTTTGGGGCCAACGTCCTGACTTTC. Translation gives CASSARVRDFGANVLTF. V usage is TRBV6-4 and J usage is TRBJ2-6; D perhaps matches TRBD2 (6 bases). Between the trimmed V and J ends, which lost 4 bases and 3 bases, there was a span of 16 bases. Germline CDR1 reads MRHNA; CDR2 reads SNTAGT. The CDR3 covers 17 residues.

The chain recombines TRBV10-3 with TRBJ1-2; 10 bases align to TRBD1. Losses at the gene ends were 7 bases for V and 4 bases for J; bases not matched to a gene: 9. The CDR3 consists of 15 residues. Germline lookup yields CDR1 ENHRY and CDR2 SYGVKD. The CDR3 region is CAITLEDRGAYGYTF. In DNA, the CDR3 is TGTGCCATCACCCTCGAGGACAGGGGGGCCTATGGCTACACCTTC.

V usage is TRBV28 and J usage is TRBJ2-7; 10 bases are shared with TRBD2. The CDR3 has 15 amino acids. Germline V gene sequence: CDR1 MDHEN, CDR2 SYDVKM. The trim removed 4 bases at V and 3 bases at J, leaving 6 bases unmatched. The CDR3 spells CASSSLAGDLYEQYF. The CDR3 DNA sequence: TGTGCCAGCAGTTCGCTAGCGGGAGACCTCTACGAGCAGTACTTC.

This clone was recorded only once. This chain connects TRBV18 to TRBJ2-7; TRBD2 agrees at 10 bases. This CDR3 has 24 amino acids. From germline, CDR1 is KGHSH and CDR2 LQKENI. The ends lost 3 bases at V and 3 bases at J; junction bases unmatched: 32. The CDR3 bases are TGTGCCAGCTCACCGCCGTATGGAGGGGGGCCCGGTAGGACTAGCGGCACCTCAGGCTACGAGCAGTACTTC. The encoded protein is CASSPPYGGGPGRTSGTSGYEQYF.

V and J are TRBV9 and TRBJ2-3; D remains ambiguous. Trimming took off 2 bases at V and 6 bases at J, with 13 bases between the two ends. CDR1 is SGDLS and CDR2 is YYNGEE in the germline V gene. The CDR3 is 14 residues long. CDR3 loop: CASSVEYSPDTQYF. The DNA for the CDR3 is TGTGCCAGCAGCGTCGAGTATAGCCCGGATACGCAGTATTTT.

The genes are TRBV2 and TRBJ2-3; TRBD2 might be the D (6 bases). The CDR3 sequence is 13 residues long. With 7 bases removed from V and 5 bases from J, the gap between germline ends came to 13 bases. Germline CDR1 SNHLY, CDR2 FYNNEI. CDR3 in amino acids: CASNRLVVDTQYF. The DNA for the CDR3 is TGTGCCAGCAATCGACTAGTCGTAGATACGCAGTATTTT.

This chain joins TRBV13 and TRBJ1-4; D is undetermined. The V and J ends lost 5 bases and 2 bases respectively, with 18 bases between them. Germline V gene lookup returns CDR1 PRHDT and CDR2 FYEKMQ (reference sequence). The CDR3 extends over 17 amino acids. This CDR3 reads CASSLTLGRVTNEKLFF. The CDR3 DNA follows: TGTGCCAGCAGCCTAACTTTAGGGAGGGTGACTAATGAAAAACTGTTTTTT.

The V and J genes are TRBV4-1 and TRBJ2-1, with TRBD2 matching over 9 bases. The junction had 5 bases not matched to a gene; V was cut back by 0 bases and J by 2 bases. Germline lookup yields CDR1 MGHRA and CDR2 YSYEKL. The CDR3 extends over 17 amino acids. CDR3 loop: CASSQDSRTSAYNEQFF. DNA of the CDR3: TGCGCCAGCAGCCAAGATAGCAGGACTAGCGCCTACAATGAGCAGTTCTTC.